Following are 30 T cell receptor beta chains from one sample sequenced in a study of blood T cell repertoires in COVID-19. The method was immunoSEQ multiplex PCR; TCRdb's version includes in-frame clones alone and lacks a portion of them. The sample lists 300,000 to 350,000 clones, around 88% occurring once. Sequenced material: peripheral blood. The receptors originated from a young man with active or convalescent COVID-19.

The V and J genes are TRBV4-1 and TRBJ1-1; 8 nucleotides agree with TRBD1. This CDR3 is built from 14 residues. Trimming removed 2 bases from V and 3 bases from J; junction bases left unmatched: 2. Germline V CDR1 and CDR2: MGHRA, YSYEKL. CDR3 sequence: CASSQQGADTEAFF. As DNA, the CDR3 is TGCGCCAGCAGCCAACAGGGGGCCGACACTGAAGCTTTCTTT.

The rearrangement joins TRBV9 to TRBJ2-3, with 7 bases matching TRBD2. The germline CDR1 and CDR2 sequences are SGDLS and YYNGEE. This CDR3 is built from 18 residues. Trimming at V came to 0 bases and at J to 0 bases, leaving 10 bases not matched to a gene. Written as DNA, the CDR3 is TGTGCCAGCAGCGTAGAGACTAGCAGGGTCGCTAGCACAGATACGCAGTATTTT. Amino acids: CASSVETSRVASTDTQYF.

This chain joins TRBV5-5 and TRBJ2-3; D is perhaps TRBD1 (6 bases). This CDR3 has 12 residues. Trimming removed 1 base from V and 6 bases from J, with 6 bases in between. Germline CDR1 reads SGHKS; CDR2 reads YYEKEE (reference sequence). CDR3 protein: CASSLQGDTQYF. The CDR3 region has the DNA TGTGCCAGCAGCTTGCAGGGGGATACGCAGTATTTT.

The chain couples TRBV5-5 to TRBJ1-2; unclear D gene. Deletions cut 0 bases from V and 5 bases from J, with 14 bases between. The CDR3 loop spans 15 amino acids. Germline assignment: CDR1 SGHKS and CDR2 YYEKEE (reference sequence). The DNA for the CDR3 is TGTGCCAGCAGCTTGGGGGCAGGCCACACTTATGGCTACACCTTC. It yields the protein CASSLGAGHTYGYTF.

The chain uses TRBV5-1 and TRBJ1-1; D is perhaps TRBD1 (5 bases). Per the germline V gene, CDR1 is SGHRS and CDR2 is YFSETQ. Trimming pared 6 bases from V and 5 bases from J, leaving 8 bases between. This CDR3 region has 11 residues. The chain's CDR3 is CASTEGTEAFF. CDR3 nucleotide sequence: TGCGCCAGCACGGAGGGGACTGAAGCTTTCTTT. Full variable domain (remainder filled in from reference TRBV5-1 and TRBJ1-1): KAGVTQTPRYLIKTRGQQVTLSCSPISGHRSVSWYQQTPGQGLQFLFEYFSETQRNKGNFPGRFSGRQFSNSRSEMNVSTLELGDSALYLCASTEGTEAFFGQGTRLTVV.

The CDR3 bases are TGTGCCTGGAGGGTTTCCGGGGAGACCCAGTACTTC. Amino acid sequence: CAWRVSGETQYF. V is TRBV30 and J is TRBJ2-5, with D unresolved. Trimming took off 3 bases at V and 5 bases at J, with 10 bases between the two ends. From germline, CDR1 is GTSNPN and CDR2 SVGIG (reference sequence). The CDR3 sequence is 12 residues long.

As concerns this clone: Within the sample, other DNA sequences also encode this same CDR3. The V and J genes are TRBV11-2 and TRBJ1-5; tentatively, D is TRBD1 (5 bases). Looked up from germline, CDR1 is SGHAT and CDR2 is FQNNGV. The CDR3 runs to 13 residues. With 0 bases removed from V and 7 bases from J, the gap between germline ends came to 7 bases. CDR3 amino acids: CASSLDGGQPQHF. The CDR3 DNA sequence: TGTGCCAGCAGCTTAGACGGGGGGCAGCCCCAGCATTTT.

The chain joins TRBV12-3 or TRBV12-4 to TRBJ1-5, with TRBD1 matching over 8 bases. With V trimmed by 7 bases and J by 6 bases, 5 bases remained unmatched. There are 13 residues in the CDR3. DNA for the CDR3: TGTGCCAGCACCGACAGGGGTGGTCAGCCCCAGCATTTT. It codes for CASTDRGGQPQHF.

This chain joins TRBV11-2 and TRBJ1-6; D is perhaps TRBD1 (5 bases). Germline V CDR1 and CDR2: SGHAT, FQNNGV. V was cut by 8 bases and J by 0 bases, with 11 bases left in between. The CDR3 consists of 15 residues. CDR3 sequence (DNA): TGTGCCAGCCCGGACAAGCCCTCCTATAATTCACCCCTCCACTTT. It is translated as CASPDKPSYNSPLHF.

The chain employs TRBV4-2 and TRBJ1-5, with 7 nucleotides matching TRBD1. CDR3 length: 15 amino acids. With V trimmed by 8 bases and J by 5 bases, 12 bases remained unmatched. CDR1 and CDR2 (germline): LGHNA, YNFKEQ. CDR3 bases: TGTGCCAGCCAACAAACAGGGGAGCGATATCAGCCCCAGCATTTT. This gives the protein CASQQTGERYQPQHF.

The chain couples TRBV7-2 to TRBJ1-2; no definite D call. The V end lost 5 bases, the J end lost 6 bases, and 13 bases lay between the germline ends. The CDR3 is made up of 13 amino acids. Per germline, CDR1 SGHTA and CDR2 FQGNSA. CDR3 residues: CASSIGPGHGYTF. DNA of the CDR3: TGTGCCAGCAGCATTGGGCCAGGCCATGGCTACACCTTC.

The chain couples TRBV4-3 to TRBJ2-7, with D possibly matching TRBD2 (5 bases). Germline CDR1 is LGHNA and CDR2 is YSLEER. There are 13 residues in the CDR3. The ends were cut back, 1 base at V and 4 bases at J, with 8 bases in the middle. The CDR3 sequence: CASSQGSGYEQYF. CDR3 coding DNA: TGCGCCAGCAGCCAAGGTTCGGGGTACGAGCAGTACTTC.

CDR3 sequence (DNA): TGCGCCAGCAGAAGGACAGGGGGCACCTATGGCTACACCTTC. Amino acids: CASRRTGGTYGYTF. This sequence joins TRBV4-3 and TRBJ1-2; 11 bases agree with TRBD1. Germline CDR1 is LGHNA and CDR2 is YSLEER. With V trimmed by 6 bases and J by 4 bases, 4 bases remained unmatched. The CDR3 covers 14 residues.

The chain combines TRBV19 with TRBJ1-6; possible D gene TRBD1, 6 bases. Germline CDR1 reads LNHDA; CDR2 reads SQIVND (reference sequence). This CDR3 has 16 residues. The V end lost 1 base, the J end lost 0 bases, and 7 bases lay between the germline ends. The CDR3 sequence: CASSIAQGSYNSPLHF. The DNA for the CDR3 is TGTGCCAGTAGTATAGCACAGGGCTCCTATAATTCACCCCTCCACTTT.

The genes are TRBV14 and TRBJ1-4; 7 bases match TRBD1. This CDR3 is built from 15 residues. In germline, CDR1 is SGHDN, CDR2 FVKESK. J was trimmed by 7 bases and V by 0 bases; bases with no gene match: 5. CDR3: CASSQDGGGFEKLFF. CDR3 nucleotide sequence: TGTGCCAGCAGCCAAGATGGAGGGGGCTTTGAAAAACTGTTTTTT.

The sample holds one count of this clone. The gene calls are TRBV15 and TRBJ1-3; D not certain. V was clipped by 6 bases and J by 0 bases, with 12 bases between them. Germline V gene sequence: CDR1 LNHNV, CDR2 YYDKDF (reference sequence). CDR3 length equals 15 residues. CDR3 amino acids: CATSLDRGSGNTIYF. The CDR3, as DNA: TGTGCCACCAGTTTGGATCGGGGCTCTGGAAACACCATATATTTT.

V gene TRBV4-1 combines with J gene TRBJ2-1; weak D call: TRBD1 (5 bases). This CDR3 contains 15 residues. The V gene lost 4 bases and the J gene lost 6 bases, with 16 bases spanning the gap. CDR1 is MGHRA and CDR2 is YSYEKL in the germline V gene. CDR3 coding DNA: TGCGCCAGCAGCCCCGGACAAGGCCCCCCCAATGAGCAGTTCTTC. It codes for CASSPGQGPPNEQFF.

This clone was seen a single time. The rearrangement links TRBV25-1 to TRBJ2-1, with TRBD2 identical over 11 bases. CDR3 size: 16 residues. J gave up 0 bases and V 8 bases, and 6 bases lay outside the gene matches. Germline V gene lookup returns CDR1 MGHDK and CDR2 SYGVNS. CDR3 in amino acids: CASQTSGTLSYNEQFF. In DNA, the CDR3 is TGTGCCAGCCAGACTAGCGGGACCCTCTCCTACAATGAGCAGTTCTTC.

The chain has TRBV27 and TRBJ2-5; the D is unclear. Trimming stripped 4 bases from V and 2 bases from J, with 14 bases between. The CDR3 is 15 amino acids. Germline CDR1 is MNHEY and CDR2 is SMNVEV (reference sequence). The CDR3 is CASSSSRVHQETQYF. The DNA of the CDR3 is TGTGCCAGCAGTTCAAGCCGGGTCCATCAAGAGACCCAGTACTTC.

The genes are TRBV30 and TRBJ2-3; D perhaps matches TRBD2 (6 bases). Germline assignment: CDR1 GTSNPN and CDR2 SVGIG (reference sequence). This CDR3 contains 15 residues. V was trimmed by 2 bases and J by 1 base, leaving 13 bases between them. The CDR3 region is CAWSISSDGTDTQYF. DNA of the CDR3: TGTGCCTGGAGTATCTCTAGCGACGGCACAGATACGCAGTATTTT. The variable domain in full, completed from reference TRBV30 and TRBJ2-3, reads SQTIHQWPATLVQPVGSPLSLECTVEGTSNPNLYWYRQAAGRGLQLLFYSVGIGQISSEVPQNLSASRPQDRQFILSSKKLLLSDSGFYLCAWSISSDGTDTQYFGPGTRLTVL.

The chain links TRBV19 to TRBJ1-2; TRBD1 agrees at 11 bases. The germline V gene has CDR1 LNHDA and CDR2 SQIVND (reference sequence). The J segment lost 2 bases and the V segment lost 6 bases, leaving 5 bases of the junction unmatched. This CDR3 spans 15 amino acids. CDR3 DNA sequence: TGTGCCAGTAGGGGACAGGGGGACTTGAACTATGGCTACACCTTC. This codes for CASRGQGDLNYGYTF. Full variable domain (outside the CDR3, taken from reference TRBV19 and TRBJ1-2): DGGITQSPKYLFRKEGQNVTLSCEQNLNHDAMYWYRQDPGQGLRLIYYSQIVNDFQKGDIAEGYSVSREKKESFPLTVTSAQKNPTAFYLCASRGQGDLNYGYTFGSGTRLTVV.

V is TRBV5-1 and J is TRBJ2-1, with TRBD1 identical over 8 bases. V was clipped by 4 bases and J by 10 bases; unmatched bases: 7. The germline V gene has CDR1 SGHRS and CDR2 YFSETQ. This CDR3 has 13 amino acids. The CDR3 DNA follows: TGCGCCAGCAGCAGACTACAGGGGGACGAGCAGTTCTTC. As protein: CASSRLQGDEQFF.

This clone appeared a single time. The CDR3 nucleotides read TGTGCCAGCAGCTTGACAGCACTTAGCAATGAGCAGTTCTTC. The encoded protein is CASSLTALSNEQFF. The rearrangement uses TRBV7-3 and TRBJ2-1; maybe TRBD1 (5 bases). The CDR3 sequence is 14 residues long. Germline loops: CDR1 SGHTA, CDR2 FQGTGA. The ends were cut back, 3 bases at V and 6 bases at J, with 12 bases in the middle.

This clone was found once. For the CDR3, the DNA is TGCAGCGTTGAAGCCTGGACTAGCGGGAGCGTGGGAGAGCAGTTCTTC. This gives the protein CSVEAWTSGSVGEQFF. This chain uses TRBV29-1 with TRBJ2-1, with TRBD2 matching 13 bases. With 1 base clipped from V and 10 bases from J, the junction kept 10 bases outside the gene matches. Germline values: CDR1 SQVTM, CDR2 ANQGSEA. The CDR3 runs to 16 residues.

This chain links TRBV11-3 with TRBJ1-2, with TRBD1 as a possible D gene (5 bases). Trimming pared 5 bases from V and 6 bases from J, leaving 13 bases between. The V gene's germline CDR1 is SGHNT and CDR2 YENEEA. The CDR3 consists of 13 residues. CDR3 residues: CASSPRRGDGYTF. In nucleotides, the CDR3 is TGTGCCAGCAGCCCCCGGAGGGGAGATGGCTACACCTTC.

The chain recombines TRBV2 with TRBJ2-1, with 10 nucleotides matching TRBD2. V lost 1 base to trimming and J lost 5 bases; unmatched junction nucleotides: 8. The CDR3 consists of 17 residues. Germline values: CDR1 SNHLY, CDR2 FYNNEI. CDR3 sequence (DNA): TGTGCCAGCAGTGAAGGCTCGACTAGCGGGCGTCACAATGAGCAGTTCTTC. It codes for CASSEGSTSGRHNEQFF.

This chain uses TRBV18 with TRBJ2-2; D is ambiguous. CDR3 length equals 12 residues. Germline V gives CDR1 KGHSH, CDR2 LQKENI. V was trimmed by 4 bases and J by 7 bases, leaving 7 bases between them. The DNA of the CDR3 is TGTGCCAGCTCACAGCCTCGCGGGGAGCTGTTTTTT. This sequence encodes CASSQPRGELFF.

This rearrangement joins TRBV7-6 to TRBJ2-3; 13 bases agree with TRBD2. The CDR3 has 16 amino acids. V lost 4 bases, J lost 2 bases, and 3 bases stayed unmatched. Germline V gene data show CDR1 as SGHVS and CDR2 as FNYEAQ. CDR3 DNA sequence: TGTGCCAGCAGCTCTACTAGCGGGGGGGTCACAGATACGCAGTATTTT. Amino acid sequence: CASSSTSGGVTDTQYF.

The chain uses TRBV27 and TRBJ2-7; 7 bases agree with TRBD1. The V segment lost 9 bases and the J segment 3 bases; nucleotides outside the gene matches: 17. The CDR3 spans 16 residues. CDR1 MNHEY and CDR2 SMNVEV come from the germline V gene (reference sequence). The CDR3 loop is CASYPRGTVEFYEQYF. In DNA form, the CDR3 reads TGTGCCAGTTACCCGAGAGGGACAGTAGAATTCTACGAGCAGTACTTC.

This clone was counted a single time. The CDR3 nucleotides are TGTGCCGGTGGCGGGAATGAGCAGTTCTTC. Protein sequence: CAGGGNEQFF. This chain links TRBV7-9 with TRBJ2-1, with D maybe TRBD2 (5 bases). CDR1 is SEHNR, CDR2 FQNEAQ, per germline (reference sequence). This CDR3 contains 10 residues. V lost 11 bases, J lost 7 bases, and 9 bases lay in between. The full variable domain, in which reference TRBV7-9 and TRBJ2-1 provide the parts outside the CDR3, is DTGVSQNPRHKITKRGQNVTFRCDPISEHNRLYWYRQTLGQGPEFLTYFQNEAQLEKSRLLSDRFSAERPKGSFSTLEIQRTEQGDSAMYLCAGGGNEQFFGPGTRLTVL.